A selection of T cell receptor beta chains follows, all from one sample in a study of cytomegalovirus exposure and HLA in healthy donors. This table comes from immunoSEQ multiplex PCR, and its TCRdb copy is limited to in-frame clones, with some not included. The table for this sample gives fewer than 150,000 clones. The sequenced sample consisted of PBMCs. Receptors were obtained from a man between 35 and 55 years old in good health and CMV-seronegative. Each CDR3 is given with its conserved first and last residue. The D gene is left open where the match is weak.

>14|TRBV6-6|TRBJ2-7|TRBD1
TGTACCAGCAGTTATGGGACAGACTACTACGAGCAGTACTTC
CTSSYGTDYYEQYF
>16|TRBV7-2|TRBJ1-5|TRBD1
TGTGCCAGCAGCTGGCTCGGGACAGGGAGTGGTCAGCCCCAGCATTTT
CASSWLGTGSGQPQHF
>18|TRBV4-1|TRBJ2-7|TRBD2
TGCGCCAGCAGCCAAGATGGGGGGCTAGCGGGGCTCTCCTACGAGCAGTACTTC
CASSQDGGLAGLSYEQYF
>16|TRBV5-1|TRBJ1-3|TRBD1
TGCGCCAGCAGCTGGGGACAGGGCAGCTCTGGAAACACCATATATTTT
CASSWGQGSSGNTIYF
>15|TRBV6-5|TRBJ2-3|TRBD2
TGTGCCAGCAGTTACGGCGGGGGGCGCACAGATACGCAGTATTTT
CASSYGGGRTDTQYF
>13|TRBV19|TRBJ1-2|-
TGTGCCAGTAGTATTTCGGCAGGGCGACGCTACACCTTC
CASSISAGRRYTF
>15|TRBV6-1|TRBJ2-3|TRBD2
TGTGCCAGCAGTCCTAGCGGGGGGGCTGCAGATACGCAGTATTTT
CASSPSGGAADTQYF
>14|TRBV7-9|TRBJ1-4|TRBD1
TGTGCCAGCAGCCCGGACAGGGGGCTTGAAAAACTGTTTTTT
CASSPDRGLEKLFF
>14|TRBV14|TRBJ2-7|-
TGTGCCAGCAGCCAAGATTTGGCAGTCTACGAGCAGTACTTC
CASSQDLAVYEQYF
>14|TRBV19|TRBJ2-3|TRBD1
TGTGCCAGTAGTCACCGACAGGGAACAGATACGCAGTATTTT
CASSHRQGTDTQYF
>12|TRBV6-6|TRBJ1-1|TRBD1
TGTGCCAGCAGTTACCAGGGGGGTGAAGCTTTCTTT
CASSYQGGEAFF
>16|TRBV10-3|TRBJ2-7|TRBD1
TGTGCCATCAGGGGCCAGAATGGGACAGGGTCCTACGAGCAGTACTTC
CAIRGQNGTGSYEQYF
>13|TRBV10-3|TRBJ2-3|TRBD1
TGTGCCATCAGAGGGACAGGCCCGGATACGCAGTATTTT
CAIRGTGPDTQYF
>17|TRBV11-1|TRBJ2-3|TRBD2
TGTGCCAGCAGTGGGGGGGACTTCTCAGAAGGGGCAGATACGCAGTATTTT
CASSGGDFSEGADTQYF
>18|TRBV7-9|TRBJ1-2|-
TGTGCCAGCAGCTTACCTAACGCAGGGGACGCTAAGGTGGGGTCCTACACCTTC
CASSLPNAGDAKVGSYTF
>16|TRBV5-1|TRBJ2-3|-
TGCGCCAGCAGCTTGGCCGCAGGGCTACCCACAGATACGCAGTATTTT
CASSLAAGLPTDTQYF
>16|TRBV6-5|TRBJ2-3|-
TGTGCCAGCAGTTACTCGAGGCAGGGTGGCACAGATACGCAGTATTTT
CASSYSRQGGTDTQYF
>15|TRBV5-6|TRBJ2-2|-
TGTGCCAGCAGCCCCTCGGGATTGAACACCGGGGAGCTGTTTTTT
CASSPSGLNTGELFF
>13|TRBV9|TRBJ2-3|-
TGTGCCAGCAGCGTAGCTGTCGCAGATACGCAGTATTTT
CASSVAVADTQYF
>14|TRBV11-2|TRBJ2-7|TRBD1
TGTGCCAGCAGCTTAGGACAGGGGACCTACGAGCAGTACTTC
CASSLGQGTYEQYF
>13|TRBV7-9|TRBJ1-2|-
TGTGCCAGCACCAAGACTTCGGGCTATGGCTACACCTTC
CASTKTSGYGYTF
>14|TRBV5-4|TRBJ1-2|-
TGTGCCAGCAGCTTGAGAGGTCAGGGCTATGGCTACACCTTC
CASSLRGQGYGYTF
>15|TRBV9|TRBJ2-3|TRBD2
TGTGCCAGCAGCCCGACTAGCGGGGGATTGGGTACGCAGTATTTT
CASSPTSGGLGTQYF
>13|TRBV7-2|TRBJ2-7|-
TGTGCCAGCACCGTGACAAATACCTACGAGCAGTACTTC
CASTVTNTYEQYF
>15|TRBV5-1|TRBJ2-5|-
TGCGCCAGCAGCTTGGATGGAGTCCGCCAAGAGACCCAGTACTTC
CASSLDGVRQETQYF
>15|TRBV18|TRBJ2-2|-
TGTGCCAGCTCACCAGAGGCGGACTACACCGGGGAGCTGTTTTTT
CASSPEADYTGELFF
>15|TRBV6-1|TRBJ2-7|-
TGTGCCAGCAGTGAATTTACAGGTAGCTCCTACGAGCAGTACTTC
CASSEFTGSSYEQYF
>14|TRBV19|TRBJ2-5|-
TGTGCCAGTACGGAGGGCGGGTCTCGGGAGACCCAGTACTTC
CASTEGGSRETQYF
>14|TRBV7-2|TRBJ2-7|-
TGTGCCAGCAGCCCCCAGACAGGCTCCTACGAGCAGTACTTC
CASSPQTGSYEQYF
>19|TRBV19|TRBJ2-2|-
TGTGCCAGTAGTATCCGAGTGTGGGGGGGCTTTCGGGACACCGGGGAGCTGTTTTTT
CASSIRVWGGFRDTGELFF
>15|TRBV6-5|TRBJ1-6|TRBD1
TGTGCCAGCAGTTACTCGACAGGGGATAATTCACCCCTCCACTTT
CASSYSTGDNSPLHF
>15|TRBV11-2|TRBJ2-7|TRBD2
TGTGCCAGCAGCCGACTGAGCGGGGGGGCTGACGAGCAGTACTTC
CASSRLSGGADEQYF
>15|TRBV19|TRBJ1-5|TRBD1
TGTGCCAGTAGATCCGGGACAGGGTCCAATCAGCCCCAGCATTTT
CASRSGTGSNQPQHF
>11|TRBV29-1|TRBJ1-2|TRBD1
TGCAGCGCTGGGACAGCTTATGGCTACACCTTC
CSAGTAYGYTF
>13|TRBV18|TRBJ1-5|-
TGTGCCAGCTCACCAGACAACAATCAGCCCCAGCATTTT
CASSPDNNQPQHF
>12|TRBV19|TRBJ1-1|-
TGTGCCAGTAGCAAGGCAACAGCTGAAGCTTTCTTT
CASSKATAEAFF
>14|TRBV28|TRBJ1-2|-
TGTGCCAGCACCCGGGGGGGGGCTAACTATGGCTACACCTTC
CASTRGGANYGYTF
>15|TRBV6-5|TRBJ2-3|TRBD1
TGTGCCAGCAGCCGCGGACAGGGCAGCACAGATACGCAGTATTTT
CASSRGQGSTDTQYF
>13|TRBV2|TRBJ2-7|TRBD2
TGTGCCAGCAACCTAGCGGGGATCTACGAGCAGTACTTC
CASNLAGIYEQYF
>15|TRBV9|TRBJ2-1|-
TGTGCCAGCAGCGTAGTCGGGGACAACTACAATGAGCAGTTCTTC
CASSVVGDNYNEQFF
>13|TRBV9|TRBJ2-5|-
TGTGCCAGCAGCGTGGGTCAGGGGGAGACCCAGTACTTC
CASSVGQGETQYF
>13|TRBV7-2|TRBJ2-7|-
TGTGCCAGCAGCCCTGGTGGGGGGAACGAGCAGTACTTC
CASSPGGGNEQYF
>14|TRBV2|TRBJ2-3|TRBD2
TGTGCCAGCAGAAGACTAGCGGGGACAGATACGCAGTATTTT
CASRRLAGTDTQYF
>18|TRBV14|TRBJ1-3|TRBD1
TGTGCCAGCAGCCAAGTGCCCCCCCTAACAGGGGCTGGAAACACCATATATTTT
CASSQVPPLTGAGNTIYF
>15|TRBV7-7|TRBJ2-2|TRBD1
TGTGCCAGCAGCTTGGACAGGGGGCTAACCGGGGAGCTGTTTTTT
CASSLDRGLTGELFF
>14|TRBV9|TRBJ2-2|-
TGTGCCAGCAGCTTTCAGGCTTACACCGGGGAGCTGTTTTTT
CASSFQAYTGELFF
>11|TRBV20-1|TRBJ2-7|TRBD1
TGCAGCGGGACAGGGCCCTACGAGCAGTACTTC
CSGTGPYEQYF
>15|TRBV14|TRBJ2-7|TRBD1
TGTGCCAGCAGCCAAGGAGGGACAGGGGCCTACGAGCAGTACTTC
CASSQGGTGAYEQYF
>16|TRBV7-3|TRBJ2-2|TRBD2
TGTGCCAGCAGCTTACAACGGGGGGTTTACACCGGGGAGCTGTTTTTT
CASSLQRGVYTGELFF
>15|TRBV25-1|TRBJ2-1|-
TGTGCCAGCAGTGAATTTAGGCAGGGCCGCGATGAGCAGTTCTTC
CASSEFRQGRDEQFF
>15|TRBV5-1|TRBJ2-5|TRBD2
TGCGCCAGCAGCTCCGAGCGGGGGGGGCGAGAGACCCAGTACTTC
CASSSERGGRETQYF
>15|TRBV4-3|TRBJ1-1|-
TGCGCCAGCAGCCAAGATCCGGGTTTGAACACTGAAGCTTTCTTT
CASSQDPGLNTEAFF
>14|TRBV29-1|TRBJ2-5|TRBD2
TGCAGCGTTGTCGGACTAGCGTTAGGCGAGACCCAGTACTTC
CSVVGLALGETQYF
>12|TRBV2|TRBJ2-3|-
TGTGCCAGCAGTGACCATCAAGATACGCAGTATTTT
CASSDHQDTQYF
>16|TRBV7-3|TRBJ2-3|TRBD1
TGTGCCAGCAGCCCATTAGGGACAGGGATCGCAGATACGCAGTATTTT
CASSPLGTGIADTQYF
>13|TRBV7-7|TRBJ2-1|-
TGTGCCAGCAGCTTATCAGGGTTTAATGAGCAGTTCTTC
CASSLSGFNEQFF
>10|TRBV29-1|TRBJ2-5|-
TGCAGCGTTGACGAGGAGACCCAGTACTTC
CSVDEETQYF